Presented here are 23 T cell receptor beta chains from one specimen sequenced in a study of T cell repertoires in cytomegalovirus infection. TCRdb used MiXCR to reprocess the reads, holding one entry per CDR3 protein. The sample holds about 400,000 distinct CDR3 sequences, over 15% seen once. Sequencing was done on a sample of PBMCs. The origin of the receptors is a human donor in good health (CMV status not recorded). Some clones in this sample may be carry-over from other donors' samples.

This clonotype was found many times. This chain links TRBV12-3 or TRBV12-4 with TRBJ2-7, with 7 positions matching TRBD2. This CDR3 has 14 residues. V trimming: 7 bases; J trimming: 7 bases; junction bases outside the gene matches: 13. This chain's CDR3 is CASTPSGPFGEQYF. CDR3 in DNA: TGTGCCAGCACCCCTAGCGGACCCTTTGGGGAGCAGTACTTC.

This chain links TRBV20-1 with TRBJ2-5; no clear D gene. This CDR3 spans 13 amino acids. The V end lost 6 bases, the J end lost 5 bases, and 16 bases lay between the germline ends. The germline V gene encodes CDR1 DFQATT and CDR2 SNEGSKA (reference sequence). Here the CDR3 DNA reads TGCAGTGCCCGCGTTGCCATGGGGGAGACCCAGTACTTC. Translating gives CSARVAMGETQYF.

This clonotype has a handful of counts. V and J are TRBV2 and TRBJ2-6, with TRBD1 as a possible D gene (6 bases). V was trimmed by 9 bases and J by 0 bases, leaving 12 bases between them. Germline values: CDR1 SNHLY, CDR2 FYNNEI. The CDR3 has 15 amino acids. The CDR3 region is CASEMDSSGANVLTF. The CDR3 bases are TGTGCCAGTGAGATGGACAGCTCTGGGGCCAACGTCCTGACTTTC.

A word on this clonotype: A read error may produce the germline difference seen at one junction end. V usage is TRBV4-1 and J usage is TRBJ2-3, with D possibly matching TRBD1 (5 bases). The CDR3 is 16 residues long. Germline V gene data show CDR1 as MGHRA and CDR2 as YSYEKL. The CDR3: CAGSQDEWGHTDTQYF. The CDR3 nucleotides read TGCGCCGGCAGCCAAGATGAGTGGGGCCACACAGATACGCAGTATTTT.

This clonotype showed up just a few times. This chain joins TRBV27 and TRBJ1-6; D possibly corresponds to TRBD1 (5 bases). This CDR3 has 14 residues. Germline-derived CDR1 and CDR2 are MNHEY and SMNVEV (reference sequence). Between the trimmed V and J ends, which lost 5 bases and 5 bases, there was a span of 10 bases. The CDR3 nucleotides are TGTGCCAGCAGTCTTGGGACCAATAATTCACCCCTCCACTTT. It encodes CASSLGTNNSPLHF.

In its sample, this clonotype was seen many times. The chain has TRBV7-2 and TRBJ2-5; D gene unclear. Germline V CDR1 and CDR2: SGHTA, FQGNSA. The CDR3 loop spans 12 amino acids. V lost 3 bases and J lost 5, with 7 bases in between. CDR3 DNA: TGTGCCAGCAGCTTCTCCTTTGAGACCCAGTACTTC. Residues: CASSFSFETQYF.

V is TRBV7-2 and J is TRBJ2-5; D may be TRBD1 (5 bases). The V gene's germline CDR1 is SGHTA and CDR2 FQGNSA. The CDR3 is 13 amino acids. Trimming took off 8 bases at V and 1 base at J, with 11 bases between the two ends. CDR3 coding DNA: TGTGCCAGCCGACAGCCGGGCCAAGAGACCCAGTACTTC. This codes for CASRQPGQETQYF.

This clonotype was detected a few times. CDR3 sequence reads: CASSLVRGYSTDTQYF. CDR3 DNA: TGTGCCAGCAGCTTGGTCCGGGGGTATAGCACAGATACGCAGTATTTT. The chain couples TRBV5-5 to TRBJ2-3; D might be TRBD2 (6 bases). The V and J ends lost 0 bases and 0 bases respectively, with 11 bases between them. This CDR3 is 16 amino acids long. Germline CDR1 and CDR2: SGHKS and YYEKEE (reference sequence).

In DNA, the CDR3 is TGTGCCTGGTTGTGGGGTACTCCAGGGAGTAGCACTGAAGCTTTCTTT. Translation gives CAWLWGTPGSSTEAFF. The V gene is TRBV30, the J gene TRBJ1-1; D might be TRBD1 (5 bases). CDR1 is GTSNPN, CDR2 SVGIG, per germline (reference sequence). V shed 5 bases and J shed 4 bases, with 23 bases lying between them. The CDR3 contains 16 residues.

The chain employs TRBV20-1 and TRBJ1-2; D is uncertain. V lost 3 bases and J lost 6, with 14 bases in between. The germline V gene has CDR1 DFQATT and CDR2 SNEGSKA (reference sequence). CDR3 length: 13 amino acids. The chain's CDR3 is CSARILGRNGYTF. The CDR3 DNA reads TGCAGTGCTAGGATCCTAGGGCGTAATGGCTACACCTTC.

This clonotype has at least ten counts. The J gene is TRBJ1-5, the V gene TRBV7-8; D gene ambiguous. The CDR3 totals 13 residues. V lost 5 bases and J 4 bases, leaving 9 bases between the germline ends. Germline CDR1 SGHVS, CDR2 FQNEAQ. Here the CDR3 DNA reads TGTGCCAGCAGCGTTGACCGTAATCAGCCCCAGCATTTT. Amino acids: CASSVDRNQPQHF.

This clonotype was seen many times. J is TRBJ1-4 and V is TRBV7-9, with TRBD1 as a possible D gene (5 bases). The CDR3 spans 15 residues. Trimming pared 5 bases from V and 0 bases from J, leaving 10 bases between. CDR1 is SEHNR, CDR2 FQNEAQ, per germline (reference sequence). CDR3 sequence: CASSPRATTNEKLFF. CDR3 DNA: TGTGCCAGCAGCCCCAGGGCCACAACTAATGAAAAACTGTTTTTT.

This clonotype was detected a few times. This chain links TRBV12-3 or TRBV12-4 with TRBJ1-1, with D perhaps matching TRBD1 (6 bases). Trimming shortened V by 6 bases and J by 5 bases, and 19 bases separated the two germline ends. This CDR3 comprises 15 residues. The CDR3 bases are TGTGCCAGCAGCCCTGGGGGGGGCGGATGGACTGAAGCTTTCTTT. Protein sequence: CASSPGGGGWTEAFF.

The chain's CDR3 is CATRSGAFSGNTIYF. The CDR3 coding sequence is TGTGCCACCCGGAGCGGGGCCTTCTCTGGAAACACCATATATTTT. The V gene is TRBV28, the J gene TRBJ1-3, with D maybe TRBD1 (5 bases). The CDR3 is made up of 15 amino acids. V lost 10 bases to trimming and J lost 0 bases, with 16 bases between them. In germline, CDR1 is MDHEN, CDR2 SYDVKM.

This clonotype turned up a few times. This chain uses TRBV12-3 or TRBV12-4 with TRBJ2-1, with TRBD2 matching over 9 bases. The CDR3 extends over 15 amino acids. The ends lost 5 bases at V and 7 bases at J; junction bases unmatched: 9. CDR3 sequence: CASSPAGGQANEQFF. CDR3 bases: TGTGCCAGCAGTCCAGCGGGAGGTCAGGCGAATGAGCAGTTCTTC.

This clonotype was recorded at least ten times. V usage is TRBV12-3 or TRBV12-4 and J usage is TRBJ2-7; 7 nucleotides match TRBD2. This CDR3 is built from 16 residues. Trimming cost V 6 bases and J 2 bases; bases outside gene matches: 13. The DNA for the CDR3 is TGTGCCAGCAGCCCTCCCTTGGGGGGGACCCCCTACGAGCAGTACTTC. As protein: CASSPPLGGTPYEQYF.

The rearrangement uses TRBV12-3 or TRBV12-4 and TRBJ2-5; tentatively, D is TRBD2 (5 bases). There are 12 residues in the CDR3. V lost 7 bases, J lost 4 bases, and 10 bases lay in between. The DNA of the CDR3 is TGTGCCAGCACTTTGAGCGGAGAGACCCAGTACTTC. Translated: CASTLSGETQYF.

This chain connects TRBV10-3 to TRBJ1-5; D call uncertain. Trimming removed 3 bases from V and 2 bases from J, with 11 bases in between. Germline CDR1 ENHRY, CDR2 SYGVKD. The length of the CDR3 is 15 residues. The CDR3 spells CAISEQGVGNQPQHF. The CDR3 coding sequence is TGTGCCATCAGTGAACAAGGTGTCGGCAATCAGCCCCAGCATTTT.

The CDR3 DNA is TGTGCCAGCAGCATGACAGGGACCTACGAGCAGTACTTC. Its protein is CASSMTGTYEQYF. The J gene is TRBJ2-7, the V gene TRBV5-4, with 7 positions matching TRBD1. The junction had 3 bases not matched to a gene; V was cut back by 4 bases and J by 2 bases. The CDR3 is made up of 13 amino acids. Germline CDR1 SGHNT, CDR2 YYREEE (reference sequence).

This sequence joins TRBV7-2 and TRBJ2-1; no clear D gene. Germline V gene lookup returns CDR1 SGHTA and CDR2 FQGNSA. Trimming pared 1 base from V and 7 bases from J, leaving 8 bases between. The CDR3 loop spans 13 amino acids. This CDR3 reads CASSLGTLNEQFF. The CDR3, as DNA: TGTGCCAGCAGCTTAGGGACCCTAAATGAGCAGTTCTTC. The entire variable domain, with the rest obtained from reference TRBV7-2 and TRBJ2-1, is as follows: GAGVSQSPSNKVTEKGKDVELRCDPISGHTALYWYRQSLGQGLEFLIYFQGNSAPDKSGLPSDRFSAERTGGSVSTLTIQRTQQEDSAVYLCASSLGTLNEQFFGPGTRLTVL.

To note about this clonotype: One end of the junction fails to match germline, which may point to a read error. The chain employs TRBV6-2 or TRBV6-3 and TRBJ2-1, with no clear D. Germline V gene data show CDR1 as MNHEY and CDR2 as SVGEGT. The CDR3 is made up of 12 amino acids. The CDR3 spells CASRAPYSEQFF. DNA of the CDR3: TGTGCCAGCAGGGCTCCGTACAGTGAGCAGTTCTTC.

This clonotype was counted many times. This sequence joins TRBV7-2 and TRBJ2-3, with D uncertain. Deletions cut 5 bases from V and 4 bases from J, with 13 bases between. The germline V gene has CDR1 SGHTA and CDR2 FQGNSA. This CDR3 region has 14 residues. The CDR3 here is CASSTARGADTQYF. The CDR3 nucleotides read TGTGCCAGCAGCACCGCACGAGGTGCAGATACGCAGTATTTT.

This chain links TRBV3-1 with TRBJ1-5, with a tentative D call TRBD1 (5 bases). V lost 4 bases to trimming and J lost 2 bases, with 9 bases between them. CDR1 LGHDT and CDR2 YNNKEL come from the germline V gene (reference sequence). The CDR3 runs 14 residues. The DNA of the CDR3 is TGTGCCAGCAGCCGACCGGGACGCAATCAGCCCCAGCATTTT. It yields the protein CASSRPGRNQPQHF.